One T cell receptor beta chain is described in this entry. No cognate antigen has been identified for it. Per-nucleotide qualities are absent, and no much larger clonotype sits a single base away. This record comes from a study of blood T cell repertoires in COVID-19 (dated by TCRdb to about 2020). Regarding the study in general: Samples from collaborators originated in the United States, Italy and Spain and spanned both the acute and convalescent phases of COVID-19. The material from the prospective study consisted of cDNA or gDNA derived from T cells, B-cell-depleted T cells, or PBMCs. The dataset comprised deeply sampled blood TCRbeta repertoires from subjects exposed to, actively infected with, or recovered from COVID-19. A freely available public database, intended as a resource for researchers studying the immune response to SARS-CoV-2, is where the repertoires were released. Samples came from the ongoing ImmuneRACE study (first 160 participants) plus 1,254 subjects from 6 global collaborators. The sample metadata nearly always contained a de-identified subject ID, COVID-19 status, age in years and sex. Where available, HLA class I and class II types were taken from metadata supplied by the sample provider and were not determined by assay-based typing. Study-wide conclusions, independent of this receptor: Clinical and demographic metadata were provided uncurated, with the amount varying by source and participant.

Based on the germline V gene, the CDR1 and CDR2 sequences are KGHSH and LQKENI. Germline trimming amounts to 1 base on V and 9 bases on J, with 6 as the count of junction bases outside the gene matches. The CDR3 sequence holds 14 residues, the cysteine and phenylalanine included. Only the CDR3 DNA is retained, 42 bases long and in frame from the first base. The immunoSEQ Assay, a bias-controlled multiplex PCR, was used to amplify TCRbeta CDR3 regions from genomic DNA. The published analysis was carried out like this. The number of nucleated cells in each sample was estimated by amplification of reference gene primers within the assay. Sequence reads were collapsed and filtered to measure the absolute abundance of every unique TCRbeta CDR3 rearrangement. Productive Simpson clonality was computed per sample as the square root of Simpson's diversity index over productive rearrangements. TCRdb holds this immuneACCESS table with in-frame rearrangements only. Some clones are missing; in checked studies, unresolved V genes explain under half, and the rest has no known cause. V, J and clone size derive from that table, while D and trimming were established from the DNA sequence. This sample lists about 120,000 clones; around four fifths were detected once. The ten biggest clones cover 16% of the sample.

Collaborating institutions collected whole blood in K2EDTA tubes following their own protocols. For TCRbeta analysis, collaborators shipped samples in one of three forms: frozen whole blood, isolated PBMCs, or DNA extracted from either of those sample types. This receptor was obtained from a woman between 55 and 75 years old with acute or convalescent COVID-19. The sequence links TRBV18 to TRBJ1-2, with 9 central nucleotides matching TRBD1. Material for sequencing was peripheral blood. CDR3 region: CASSPRTGESRYTF. The DNA is TGTGCCAGCTCACCACGGACAGGGGAAAGTCGCTACACCTTC.